This T cell receptor (beta chain) was profiled in a study of blood T cell repertoires in COVID-19. Overall study context: The origin of the acute and convalescent COVID-19 samples was the United States, Italy and Spain. From T cells, B-cell-depleted T cells, or PBMCs came the material, which was cDNA or gDNA.

Cohort allocation depended upon clinical history that participants reported. Authors' methods: From reference gene primer amplification, estimates of nucleated cell counts were derived. Using immunoSEQ multiplex PCR, the repertoire was profiled, and TCRdb retains in-frame clones only, with some absent. V, J and clone size are taken as reported in that table, and D and trimming were inferred from the DNA itself. The profile covers fewer than 250,000 clones, with 80% to 90% appearing a single time and 3% to 4% taken by the ten largest. This clone showed up just once. The receptor comes from a woman in her forties with acute COVID-19. Sequencing was performed on PBMCs or T cells enriched from blood (not recorded which).

DNA of the CDR3: TGTGCCAGCTCGACAGGGGTTGTGGGGGAGCTGTTTTTT. Protein product: CASSTGVVGELFF. The chain recombines TRBV9 with TRBJ2-2; TRBD1 matches 8 bases. V lost 7 bases to trimming and J lost 8 bases; unmatched junction nucleotides: 7. The CDR3 runs to 13 residues. In germline, CDR1 is SGDLS, CDR2 YYNGEE.